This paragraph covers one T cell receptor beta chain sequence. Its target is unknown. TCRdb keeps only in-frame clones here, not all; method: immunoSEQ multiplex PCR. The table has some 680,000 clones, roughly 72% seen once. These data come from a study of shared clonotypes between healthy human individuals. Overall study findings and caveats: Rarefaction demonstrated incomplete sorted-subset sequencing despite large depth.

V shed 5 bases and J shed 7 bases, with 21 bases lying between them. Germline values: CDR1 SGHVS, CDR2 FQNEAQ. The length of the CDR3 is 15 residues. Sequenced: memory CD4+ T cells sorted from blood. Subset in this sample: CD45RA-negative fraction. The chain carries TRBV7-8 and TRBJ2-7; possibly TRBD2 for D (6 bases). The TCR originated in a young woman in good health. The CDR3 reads CASSPRHRGRGEQYF. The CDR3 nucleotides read TGTGCCAGCAGCCCCCGGCACCGAGGCCGGGGGGAGCAGTACTTC.